The 23 T cell receptor beta chains listed next were all sequenced from one sample in a study of T cells after yellow fever vaccination. TCRdb itself ran the 5' RACE reads through MiXCR, one entry per CDR3 protein. The sample consists of about 300,000 distinct CDR3 sequences, 8.7% of them appearing once. The specimen was CD4+ T cells sorted from PBMCs, collected 5 days after the yellow fever booster vaccination. The receptors derive from a man in his late teens or twenties who received the YFV17D yellow fever vaccine.

This clonotype was detected only a few times. The chain couples TRBV20-1 to TRBJ1-2; 7 bases are shared with TRBD1. The V segment lost 5 bases and the J segment 5 bases; nucleotides outside the gene matches: 8. Germline V lookup: CDR1 DFQATT, CDR2 SNEGSKA (reference sequence). The CDR3 is 13 amino acids. The CDR3 sequence: CSAEQGSGYGYTF. The CDR3 nucleotides are TGCAGTGCTGAACAGGGGTCAGGGTATGGCTACACCTTC.

The table lists this clonotype with many counts. The rearrangement joins TRBV5-1 to TRBJ1-1; D perhaps matches TRBD1 (5 bases). Germline lookup yields CDR1 SGHRS and CDR2 YFSETQ. This CDR3 is 15 amino acids long. Trimming removed 0 bases at V and 1 base at J, with 10 bases between. The CDR3 bases are TGCGCCAGCAGCTTGGCCCCGGACACGAACACTGAAGCTTTCTTT. Amino acid sequence: CASSLAPDTNTEAFF.

This clonotype appeared many times. The chain recombines TRBV5-1 with TRBJ2-7; TRBD1 matches at 9 bases. Germline trimming cut 4 bases from V and 1 base from J; bases unmatched to any gene: 9. The CDR3 has 16 residues. In germline, CDR1 is SGHRS, CDR2 YFSETQ. The CDR3 spells CASSLGDRGISYEQYF. The CDR3 DNA reads TGCGCCAGCAGCCTGGGAGACAGGGGGATTTCCTACGAGCAGTACTTC.

Only a few counts were recorded for this clonotype. This sequence joins TRBV6-2 or TRBV6-3 and TRBJ2-2; the D gene is possibly TRBD2 (6 bases). This CDR3 is 15 amino acids long. V was clipped by 0 bases and J by 5 bases, with 10 bases between them. Germline loops: CDR1 MNHEY, CDR2 SVGEGT. CDR3 in amino acids: CASSYSRGRTGELFF. CDR3 in DNA: TGTGCCAGCAGTTACTCGCGGGGCAGGACCGGGGAGCTGTTTTTT.

This clonotype occurred a few times. The J gene is TRBJ2-3, the V gene TRBV18; the match to TRBD1 covers 8 bases. Germline V CDR1 and CDR2: KGHSH, LQKENI. CDR3 length equals 13 residues. The junction had 2 bases not matched to a gene; V was cut back by 2 bases and J by 7 bases. The CDR3 nucleotides are TGTGCCAGCTCACCAGACAGGGGAAATACGCAGTATTTT. Residues: CASSPDRGNTQYF.

This clonotype was recorded at least ten times. This chain joins TRBV4-2 and TRBJ2-1; TRBD1 aligns across 7 bases. The CDR3 runs to 14 residues. CDR1 LGHNA and CDR2 YNFKEQ come from the germline V gene. With V trimmed by 4 bases and J by 8 bases, 8 bases remained unmatched. CDR3 residues: CASSRGQVGDEQFF. The CDR3 nucleotides are TGTGCCAGCAGCCGCGGACAGGTCGGGGATGAGCAGTTCTTC.

This sequence joins TRBV7-2 and TRBJ1-2, with D unclear. Per the germline V gene, CDR1 is SGHTA and CDR2 is FQGNSA. The CDR3 spans 13 residues. V was trimmed by 10 bases and J by 0 bases, leaving 12 bases between them. The CDR3 loop reads CATTRVANYGYTF. CDR3 DNA sequence: TGTGCCACCACTAGGGTCGCTAACTATGGCTACACCTTC. Full variable domain (missing parts from reference TRBV7-2 and TRBJ1-2): GAGVSQSPSNKVTEKGKDVELRCDPISGHTALYWYRQSLGQGLEFLIYFQGNSAPDKSGLPSDRFSAERTGGSVSTLTIQRTQQEDSAVYLCATTRVANYGYTFGSGTRLTVV.

This clonotype occurred many times. V is TRBV5-1 and J is TRBJ2-3; no firm D call. The germline V gene has CDR1 SGHRS and CDR2 YFSETQ. Trimming left V 1 base short and J 6 bases short, with 6 bases between. The CDR3 is 12 amino acids. CDR3: CASSLSRDTQYF. For the CDR3, the DNA is TGCGCCAGCAGCTTGAGTCGGGATACGCAGTATTTT.

This clonotype turned up a few times. The chain is built from TRBV9 and TRBJ2-3; 7 positions match TRBD1. The germline V gene encodes CDR1 SGDLS and CDR2 YYNGEE. V lost 0 bases, J lost 3 bases, and 13 bases stayed unmatched. The length of the CDR3 is 18 residues. The CDR3 is CASSVGASGQLGTDTQYF. Here the CDR3 DNA reads TGTGCCAGCAGCGTAGGCGCCTCGGGACAGCTCGGAACAGATACGCAGTATTTT.

This clonotype has a handful of counts. V gene TRBV6-2 or TRBV6-3 combines with J gene TRBJ1-1; no firm D call. The V end lost 4 bases, the J end lost 0 bases, and 6 bases lay between the germline ends. There are 13 residues in the CDR3. The germline V gene encodes CDR1 MNHEY and CDR2 SVGEGT. The CDR3 reads CASSSAMNTEAFF. Here the CDR3 DNA reads TGTGCCAGCAGTTCCGCTATGAACACTGAAGCTTTCTTT.

J is TRBJ1-4 and V is TRBV20-1; D is ambiguous. The germline V gene has CDR1 DFQATT and CDR2 SNEGSKA (reference sequence). The CDR3 spans 13 residues. In DNA, the CDR3 is TGCGGGTGTACAGCTCCGACTAATGAAAAACTGTTTTTT. Its translation is CGCTAPTNEKLFF.

There are many counts of this clonotype. The rearrangement uses TRBV4-1 and TRBJ1-2, with D possibly matching TRBD1 (6 bases). The ends were cut back, 3 bases at V and 6 bases at J, with 20 bases in the middle. The CDR3 totals 16 residues. Germline-derived CDR1 and CDR2 are MGHRA and YSYEKL. CDR3 sequence reads: CASSQGGQGRFHGYTF. CDR3 in DNA: TGCGCCAGCAGCCAGGGGGGCCAGGGACGGTTCCATGGCTACACCTTC.

Many counts were recorded for this clonotype. The chain has TRBV5-1 and TRBJ1-2; no firm D call. The CDR3 has 14 amino acids. Trimming removed 1 base at V and 7 bases at J, with 14 bases between. Germline CDR1 SGHRS, CDR2 YFSETQ. As DNA, the CDR3 is TGCGCCAGCAGCTTGAGTCAGGCGGGCGGTGGCTACACCTTC. Translated: CASSLSQAGGGYTF.

This clonotype was detected only a few times. The chain employs TRBV6-5 and TRBJ2-5; 12 positions agree with TRBD2. The length of the CDR3 is 14 residues. Looked up from germline, CDR1 is MNHEY and CDR2 is SVGAGI. The V segment lost 6 bases and the J segment 5 bases; nucleotides outside the gene matches: 4. The CDR3 DNA reads TGTGCCAGCAGAGCTAGCGGGGGGGTTGAGACCCAGTACTTC. Translation gives CASRASGGVETQYF.

This clonotype was counted between two and nine times. V and J are TRBV6-1 and TRBJ2-5; 7 nucleotides line up with TRBD2. The CDR3 loop spans 13 amino acids. Trimming at V came to 6 bases and at J to 7 bases, leaving 8 bases not matched to a gene. CDR1 and CDR2 from the germline V gene are MNHNS and SASEGT. The CDR3 sequence: CASRDRGVPTQYF. CDR3 DNA: TGTGCCAGCAGGGATCGGGGGGTGCCGACCCAGTACTTC.

This chain joins TRBV10-3 and TRBJ2-2; 11 nucleotides agree with TRBD1. There are 14 residues in the CDR3. CDR1 is ENHRY and CDR2 is SYGVKD in the germline V gene. V trimming: 7 bases; J trimming: 4 bases; junction bases outside the gene matches: 2. In DNA form, the CDR3 reads TGTGCCATCAAGGGGACAGGGGGCACCGGGGAGCTGTTTTTT. Protein product: CAIKGTGGTGELFF.

This clonotype came up a few times. The chain joins TRBV5-5 to TRBJ2-7; D gene ambiguous. Germline CDR1 is SGHKS and CDR2 is YYEKEE (reference sequence). Between the trimmed V and J ends, which lost 4 bases and 6 bases, there was a span of 11 bases. CDR3 length: 12 amino acids. The CDR3, as DNA: TGTGCCAGCAGCCAACTACCATCCGAGCAGTACTTC. Its protein is CASSQLPSEQYF.

The rearrangement joins TRBV5-1 to TRBJ1-5; no firm D call. The CDR3 sequence is 14 residues long. Germline V gene sequence: CDR1 SGHRS, CDR2 YFSETQ. Trimming left V 0 bases short and J 9 bases short, with 13 bases between. The CDR3 nucleotides read TGCGCCAGCAGCTTGGGGCCGGAAACGCGGCCCCAGCATTTT. Protein sequence: CASSLGPETRPQHF.

V usage is TRBV11-1 and J usage is TRBJ2-5; D unclear. CDR3 length: 13 residues. V dropped 1 base and J dropped 4 bases, with 7 bases sitting between them. Per the germline V gene, CDR1 is SGHAT and CDR2 is FQDESV (reference sequence). The CDR3 DNA reads TGTGCCAGCAGCTTAGAATTCCTAGAGACCCAGTACTTC. Protein product: CASSLEFLETQYF.

The rearrangement uses TRBV6-5 and TRBJ2-5; D remains unclear. The V gene lost 0 bases and the J gene lost 5 bases, with 16 bases spanning the gap. The CDR3 runs 16 residues. The germline gives CDR1 MNHEY, CDR2 SVGAGI. As DNA, the CDR3 is TGTGCCAGCAGTTACTCTGGACCCGAATTGCACGAGACCCAGTACTTC. Translating it yields CASSYSGPELHETQYF.

This clonotype was recorded a few times. The CDR3 reads CASSLAPPQETQYF. CDR3 nucleotide sequence: TGTGCCAGCAGCTTGGCCCCCCCCCAAGAGACCCAGTACTTC. This chain links TRBV5-5 with TRBJ2-5; D unresolved. V was clipped by 0 bases and J by 1 base, with 7 bases between them. The CDR3 runs to 14 residues. Germline V gene data show CDR1 as SGHKS and CDR2 as YYEKEE (reference sequence).

This clonotype has a handful of counts. The chain uses TRBV7-2 and TRBJ1-2; 7 bases are a match to TRBD1. In germline, CDR1 is SGHTA, CDR2 FQGNSA. The CDR3 is made up of 14 amino acids. With 6 bases clipped from V and 3 bases from J, the junction kept 7 bases outside the gene matches. In DNA, the CDR3 is TGTGCCAGCAGTCGGACAGGACCGTACTATGGCTACACCTTC. It encodes CASSRTGPYYGYTF.

This clonotype occurred a few times. The chain joins TRBV12-3 or TRBV12-4 to TRBJ1-1; tentative D call: TRBD1 (6 bases). The CDR3 length is 14 residues. Trimming pared 6 bases from V and 6 bases from J, leaving 17 bases between. DNA for the CDR3: TGTGCCAGCAGCCGTCGCGGGGGGGGGCCTGAAGCTTTCTTT. It is translated as CASSRRGGGPEAFF.